The 31 T cell receptor beta chains given below trace back to one sample, sequenced in a study of CD8 T cells in ankylosing spondylitis. TCRdb redid the calling of the 5' RACE reads with MiXCR, one entry per CDR3 protein. The sample consists of 250,000 to 350,000 distinct CDR3 sequences, 15% to 20% of them appearing once. The source material was blood, either unsorted or a sorted T cell fraction (not recorded which). The receptor set was obtained from a male donor with ankylosing spondylitis or in good health (not recorded which).

The chain carries TRBV27 and TRBJ2-7; D possibly corresponds to TRBD2 (6 bases). Germline-derived CDR1 and CDR2 are MNHEY and SMNVEV (reference sequence). Trimming took off 4 bases at V and 0 bases at J, with 16 bases between the two ends. This CDR3 region has 16 residues. Written as DNA, the CDR3 is TGTGCCAGCAGTTGCCGCTCTGCGCGGGGCTCCTACGAGCAGTACGTC. Translated, it gives CASSCRSARGSYEQYV.

In regard to this clonotype: This clone may be a read error of a much larger clone one base away. The J gene is TRBJ2-2, the V gene TRBV20-1, with D unclear. Per germline, CDR1 DFQATT and CDR2 SNEGSKA (reference sequence). V was shortened by 0 bases and J by 9 bases, with 5 bases between the two germline ends. This CDR3 has 11 residues. CDR3 DNA sequence: TGCAGTGCTAGAGAAGGCAGGGAGCTGTTTTTT. Translated: CSAREGRELFF.

This rearrangement joins TRBV11-2 to TRBJ1-2; D may be TRBD1 (6 bases). This CDR3 is 13 amino acids long. Trimming shortened V by 5 bases and J by 8 bases, and 15 bases separated the two germline ends. Germline CDR1 is SGHAT and CDR2 is FQNNGV. The CDR3 DNA sequence: TGTGCCAGCAGCCCCCGACGAGGGGGGGGCTACACCTTC. Translating gives CASSPRRGGGYTF.

The chain uses TRBV5-1 and TRBJ2-1; TRBD2 aligns across 8 bases. Germline V CDR1 and CDR2: SGHRS, YFSETQ. The trim removed 7 bases at V and 10 bases at J, leaving 10 bases unmatched. The CDR3 covers 13 residues. The CDR3 sequence: CASSSGSVYEQFF. Here the CDR3 DNA reads TGCGCCAGCTCCAGCGGGAGTGTGTACGAGCAGTTCTTC.

This sequence joins TRBV19 and TRBJ2-3; D ambiguous. Germline assignment: CDR1 LNHDA and CDR2 SQIVND (reference sequence). Trimming stripped 4 bases from V and 1 base from J, with 15 bases between. This CDR3 spans 16 amino acids. DNA of the CDR3: TGTGCCAGTAGTACTTCGTTCGGGTGGGGCACAGATACGCAGTATTTT. Translated: CASSTSFGWGTDTQYF.

The chain combines TRBV19 with TRBJ1-5; 8 bases map to TRBD1. The CDR3 sequence is 14 residues long. Germline V gives CDR1 LNHDA, CDR2 SQIVND (reference sequence). J lost 2 bases, V lost 6 bases, and 3 bases had no gene match. CDR3 bases: TGTGCCAGTAGCCCGGACAGGGGCAATCAGCCCCAGCATTTT. Amino acid sequence: CASSPDRGNQPQHF.

This clonotype appeared many times. This chain uses TRBV5-1 with TRBJ2-3, with a tentative D call TRBD2 (5 bases). V was shortened by 4 bases and J by 2 bases, with 11 bases between the two germline ends. CDR3 length: 14 amino acids. Per the germline V gene, CDR1 is SGHRS and CDR2 is YFSETQ. This chain's CDR3 is CASSEAGITDTQYF. The CDR3 DNA sequence: TGCGCCAGCAGCGAGGCGGGCATCACAGATACGCAGTATTTT.

Here the CDR3 reads CASTTRPGQAYEQYV. The CDR3 region has the DNA TGTGCCAGCACCACACGACCGGGACAGGCCTACGAGCAGTACGTC. The V gene is TRBV28, the J gene TRBJ2-7; TRBD1 aligns across 8 bases. Losses at the gene ends were 7 bases for V and 2 bases for J; bases not matched to a gene: 10. Looked up from germline, CDR1 is MDHEN and CDR2 is SYDVKM. CDR3 length: 15 amino acids.

The chain recombines TRBV11-2 with TRBJ2-5, with D perhaps TRBD1 (5 bases). The germline CDR1 and CDR2 sequences are SGHAT and FQNNGV. The CDR3 sequence is 13 residues long. Between the trimmed V and J ends, which lost 5 bases and 1 base, there was a span of 8 bases. CDR3 bases: TGTGCCAGCAGCGCACAGGTCCAAGAGACCCAGTACTTC. Translated, it gives CASSAQVQETQYF.

This clonotype was counted only a few times. The V call is TRBV20-1, the J call TRBJ2-4, with 12 bases fitting TRBD2. J gave up 8 bases and V 6 bases, and 14 bases lay outside the gene matches. Germline loops: CDR1 DFQATT, CDR2 SNEGSKA (reference sequence). The CDR3 totals 16 residues. In DNA, the CDR3 is TGCAGTGCCGCGCGGGCTAGCGGGGGGGCATCGGACATTCAGTACTTC. As protein: CSAARASGGASDIQYF.

This clonotype was seen repeatedly, ten times or more. The chain joins TRBV20-1 to TRBJ1-5; D unresolved. The ends were cut back, 4 bases at V and 4 bases at J, with 11 bases in the middle. The germline V gene encodes CDR1 DFQATT and CDR2 SNEGSKA (reference sequence). The length of the CDR3 is 13 residues. The CDR3 is CSAKRTPNQPQHF. CDR3 coding DNA: TGCAGTGCTAAAAGGACCCCGAATCAGCCCCAGCATTTT.

This chain uses TRBV3-1 with TRBJ2-5; 8 bases match TRBD2. The CDR3 covers 15 residues. Trimming at V came to 1 base and at J to 4 bases, leaving 5 bases not matched to a gene. Germline assignment: CDR1 LGHDT and CDR2 YNNKEL (reference sequence). The CDR3 bases are TGTGCCAGCAGCCAAGGCGTTAGCGGGATAGAGACCCAGTACTTC. It specifies CASSQGVSGIETQYF.

The gene calls are TRBV24-1 and TRBJ2-3; D unresolved. The V gene lost 1 base and the J gene lost 10 bases, with 11 bases spanning the gap. The CDR3 consists of 13 residues. Germline CDR1 reads KGHDR; CDR2 reads SFDVKD. In DNA form, the CDR3 reads TGTGCCACCAGTGATTTTTCGGGTTCTGCGCAGTATTTT. Translated, it gives CATSDFSGSAQYF.

The sample holds a few counts of this clonotype. CDR3 in amino acids: CASSQYSGANVLTF. In DNA, the CDR3 is TGTGCCAGCAGCCAATACTCTGGGGCCAACGTCCTGACTTTC. The chain recombines TRBV3-1 with TRBJ2-6; D is unresolved. This CDR3 contains 14 residues. The V gene's germline CDR1 is LGHDT and CDR2 YNNKEL (reference sequence). Trimming took 2 bases from V and 0 from J, leaving 2 bases between them.

This clonotype has more than one count but fewer than ten. This sequence joins TRBV12-3 or TRBV12-4 and TRBJ1-5, with 10 bases aligning to TRBD1. This CDR3 spans 14 amino acids. Trimming at V came to 3 bases and at J to 7 bases, leaving 3 bases not matched to a gene. The CDR3 sequence is CASSLTGGVQPQHF. The CDR3 DNA sequence: TGTGCCAGCAGTTTGACAGGGGGCGTACAGCCCCAGCATTTT.

This clonotype was counted between two and nine times. The rearrangement joins TRBV20-1 to TRBJ2-7; D is perhaps TRBD1 (6 bases). CDR1 DFQATT and CDR2 SNEGSKA come from the germline V gene (reference sequence). Trimming took 6 bases from V and 3 from J, leaving 9 bases between them. The CDR3 is 11 amino acids. Written as DNA, the CDR3 is TGCAGTGCAAGACAGGTCTACGAGCAGTACGTC. Amino acid sequence: CSARQVYEQYV.

This clonotype was counted at least ten times. The rearrangement uses TRBV12-3 or TRBV12-4 and TRBJ2-1, with D possibly TRBD2 on 5 matching bases. V was cut by 5 bases and J by 8 bases, with 10 bases left in between. The CDR3 runs 12 residues. DNA for the CDR3: TGTGCCAGCAGTCCCCTAGCTTATGAGCAGTTCTTC. Its protein product is CASSPLAYEQFF.

This chain links TRBV5-1 with TRBJ1-5; tentatively, D is TRBD1 (6 bases). CDR1 and CDR2 from the germline V gene are SGHRS and YFSETQ. Trimming took off 0 bases at V and 9 bases at J, with 10 bases between the two ends. The CDR3 is made up of 13 amino acids. The CDR3 loop reads CASSLEQGMPQHF. In DNA, the CDR3 is TGCGCCAGCAGCTTGGAACAGGGTATGCCCCAGCATTTT.

This clonotype was counted ten times or more. The chain recombines TRBV13 with TRBJ2-3; no firm D call. The CDR3 runs 14 residues. V lost 3 bases, J lost 2 bases, and 9 bases lay in between. The germline V gene encodes CDR1 PRHDT and CDR2 FYEKMQ (reference sequence). For the CDR3, the DNA is TGTGCCAGCAGCTTCTCTGGCACCACAGATACGCAGTATTTT. Its protein product is CASSFSGTTDTQYF.

This clonotype was seen more than once but under ten times. The CDR3, as DNA: TGTGCCAGCAGTTACTCCGGACAGGGGATTAGCTATAATTCACCCCTCCACTTT. Translated, it gives CASSYSGQGISYNSPLHF. The chain uses TRBV6-5 and TRBJ1-6; 9 positions match TRBD1. The CDR3 has 18 amino acids. The V segment lost 0 bases and the J segment 3 bases; nucleotides outside the gene matches: 6. The germline CDR1 and CDR2 sequences are MNHEY and SVGAGI.

The CDR3 nucleotides are TGTGCCAGCAGTTACTCGATGTGGGAGAAGGGTGGCTACACCTTC. This encodes CASSYSMWEKGGYTF. The rearrangement uses TRBV6-5 and TRBJ1-2; D gene uncertain. Trimming took off 0 bases at V and 7 bases at J, with 15 bases between the two ends. Per germline, CDR1 MNHEY and CDR2 SVGAGI. The CDR3 runs 15 residues.

This chain uses TRBV7-2 with TRBJ2-3, with 7 bases matching TRBD1. Trimming cost V 4 bases and J 6 bases; bases outside gene matches: 7. This CDR3 spans 14 amino acids. Germline values: CDR1 SGHTA, CDR2 FQGNSA. In DNA form, the CDR3 reads TGTGCCAGCAGCTCAGCGACAGGGTTGGATACGCAGTATTTT. Encoded protein: CASSSATGLDTQYF.

V is TRBV18 and J is TRBJ2-2, with D tentatively TRBD1 (5 bases). The V end lost 3 bases, the J end lost 1 base, and 12 bases lay between the germline ends. The CDR3 totals 16 residues. CDR1 and CDR2 (germline): KGHSH, LQKENI. CDR3 nucleotide sequence: TGTGCCAGCTCACCGCCGTCAGGGATGAACACCGGGGAGCTGTTTTTT. It codes for CASSPPSGMNTGELFF.

Note on this clonotype: A junction boundary mismatches the germline segment, possibly from a read error. The V call is TRBV7-9, the J call TRBJ2-3; D might be TRBD2 (7 bases). The V gene's germline CDR1 is SEHNR and CDR2 FQNEAQ (reference sequence). This CDR3 spans 15 amino acids. CDR3 residues: CVSSLGGGKTDTQYF. In DNA, the CDR3 is TGTGTCAGCAGCTTAGGGGGGGGAAAAACAGATACGCAGTATTTT.

The V gene is TRBV28, the J gene TRBJ1-1, with D possibly matching TRBD1 (5 bases). Looked up from germline, CDR1 is MDHEN and CDR2 is SYDVKM. The CDR3 covers 14 residues. V was trimmed by 8 bases and J by 0 bases, leaving 13 bases between them. The CDR3 sequence is CASVTGRVNTEAFF. In nucleotides, the CDR3 is TGTGCCAGCGTGACGGGACGGGTGAACACTGAAGCTTTCTTT.

In its sample, this clonotype was seen a few times. This CDR3 reads CASSLSTSGTGTQYF. The CDR3 bases are TGTGCCAGCAGTTTATCCACTAGCGGGACGGGTACGCAGTATTTT. The V and J genes are TRBV27 and TRBJ2-3; 10 bases line up with TRBD2. CDR3 length: 15 amino acids. V trimming: 0 bases; J trimming: 8 bases; junction bases outside the gene matches: 5. The germline V gene has CDR1 MNHEY and CDR2 SMNVEV (reference sequence).

CDR3 sequence reads: CASSVWSDSYNEQFF. The CDR3 nucleotides are TGTGCCAGCAGCGTATGGAGCGACTCCTACAATGAGCAGTTCTTC. This chain uses TRBV9 with TRBJ2-1; no clear D. Trimming cost V 1 base and J 0 bases, with 8 bases left between them. The CDR3 is 15 residues long. The germline V gene encodes CDR1 SGDLS and CDR2 YYNGEE.

This rearrangement joins TRBV7-2 to TRBJ1-5, with TRBD1 matching 8 bases. The CDR3 covers 16 residues. Germline loops: CDR1 SGHTA, CDR2 FQGNSA. Germline trimming cut 1 base from V and 3 bases from J; bases unmatched to any gene: 5. CDR3 sequence: CASSLGGTGLNQPQHF. CDR3 in DNA: TGTGCCAGCAGCTTAGGGGGGACAGGCCTCAATCAGCCCCAGCATTTT. The full variable domain, rest sourced from reference TRBV7-2 and TRBJ1-5, is GAGVSQSPSNKVTEKGKDVELRCDPISGHTALYWYRQSLGQGLEFLIYFQGNSAPDKSGLPSDRFSAERTGGSVSTLTIQRTQQEDSAVYLCASSLGGTGLNQPQHFGDGTRLSIL.

The chain uses TRBV7-9 and TRBJ2-1; 10 bases are shared with TRBD2. The V and J ends lost 5 bases and 5 bases, in that order; junction bases with no gene match: 6. This CDR3 is 15 amino acids long. CDR1 is SEHNR and CDR2 is FQNEAQ in the germline V gene (reference sequence). CDR3 amino acids: CASSKRTSGDNEQFF. The DNA for the CDR3 is TGTGCCAGCAGCAAACGGACTAGCGGAGACAATGAGCAGTTCTTC.

This clonotype was seen repeatedly, ten times or more. The chain recombines TRBV6-1 with TRBJ2-7; D uncertain. With 1 base removed from V and 0 bases from J, the gap between germline ends came to 4 bases. This CDR3 is 13 amino acids long. Germline CDR1 reads MNHNS; CDR2 reads SASEGT. The CDR3 DNA follows: TGTGCCAGCAGTGAAGGGCCCTCCTACGAGCAGTACGTC. This translates into CASSEGPSYEQYV.

This clonotype was seen a few times. The J gene is TRBJ2-7, the V gene TRBV6-1; no reliable D call. The CDR3 consists of 14 residues. V was pared by 6 bases and J by 0 bases, with 12 bases between. The germline gives CDR1 MNHNS, CDR2 SASEGT. CDR3 in amino acids: CASRTAQSSYEQYV. In nucleotides, the CDR3 is TGTGCCAGCAGGACTGCACAGAGCTCCTACGAGCAGTACGTC.